The present TCR beta chain was sequenced within a study of T cell repertoires in cytomegalovirus infection. TCRdb recomputed calls from the reads with MiXCR, one row per CDR3 protein. Found here are about 27,000 distinct CDR3 sequences, about 20% of them singletons; the top ten hold about four fifths. The CDR3 sequence is 15 residues long. The V segment lost 4 bases and the J segment 5 bases; nucleotides outside the gene matches: 6. Per germline, CDR1 SGHVS and CDR2 FNYEAQ. Comments on this clonotype: Its antigen is not known.

Findings of the study overall: Dominating the ex vivo response were TCR beta clonotypes that were CMV-specific and HLA-C-restricted.

Sequencing used CD8+ T cells from cultured PBMCs, obtained from culture after CMV antigen stimulation. This clonotype was obtained from a human donor in good health (CMV status not recorded). Some clones in this sample may be carry-over from other donors' samples. V usage is TRBV7-6 and J usage is TRBJ2-1; 9 nucleotides match TRBD2. CDR3 protein: CASSYSGRPHNEQFF. As DNA, the CDR3 is TGTGCCAGCAGCTATAGCGGGAGACCCCACAATGAGCAGTTCTTC.